This T cell receptor beta chain was documented in a study of blood T cell repertoires in COVID-19. Study-wide background: The United States, Italy and Spain provided the acute and convalescent COVID-19 samples. From T cells, B-cell-depleted T cells, or PBMCs came the material, which was cDNA or gDNA.

Germline V gene data show CDR1 as SGHTA and CDR2 as FQGNSA. After removal of 0 bases from V and 6 bases from J, the junction contained 3 bases not matched to a gene. The CDR3 is 15 amino acids. Methods used by the authors: It was from reference gene primer amplification that nucleated cell counts were estimated. The table came from immunoSEQ multiplex PCR; TCRdb's copy has only in-frame clones and leaves some out. That table gives V, J and clone size, and the DNA gave D and trimming. The sample lists 150,000 to 200,000 clones; around 83% were seen once. The sequence came from a young man with acute or convalescent COVID-19. The rearrangement uses TRBV7-2 and TRBJ2-1; 9 bases map to TRBD2. Sequencing was performed on peripheral blood. In DNA form, the CDR3 reads TGTGCCAGCAGCTTAGCGGCGGGGGGGGTCAATGAGCAGTTCTTC. Translation: CASSLAAGGVNEQFF.